This entry is about one TCR beta chain. Its antigen is unknown. Trimming left V 1 base short and J 2 bases short, with 5 bases between. CDR3 length: 14 residues. From germline, CDR1 is SEHNR and CDR2 FQNEAQ (reference sequence). This specimen comes from a study of CD8 T cells in ankylosing spondylitis. Broader study findings: It appeared that ankylosing spondylitis blood was characterized by a TCR beta motif of roughly 8 highly homologous variants. Clones linked to the disease showed a CD8+ phenotype. They occurred at relatively low frequencies in peripheral blood. Disease-linked clones reportedly concentrated significantly in matched ankylosing spondylitis synovial fluid.

It was by quantitative 5'-RACE with molecular barcodes that TCR beta libraries were made. From the 5' RACE reads, TCRdb called clonotypes with MiXCR, one entry per CDR3 protein. The data hold 30,000 to 40,000 distinct CDR3 sequences, with 10% to 13% observed a single time. The receptor was derived from a male donor with ankylosing spondylitis or in good health (not recorded which). Sequenced: blood, either unsorted or a sorted T cell fraction (not recorded which). This chain joins TRBV7-9 and TRBJ1-4, with D hard to call. The DNA for the CDR3 is TGTGCCAGCAGCTTAGGAACGACTAATGAAAAACTGTTTTTT. This codes for CASSLGTTNEKLFF.